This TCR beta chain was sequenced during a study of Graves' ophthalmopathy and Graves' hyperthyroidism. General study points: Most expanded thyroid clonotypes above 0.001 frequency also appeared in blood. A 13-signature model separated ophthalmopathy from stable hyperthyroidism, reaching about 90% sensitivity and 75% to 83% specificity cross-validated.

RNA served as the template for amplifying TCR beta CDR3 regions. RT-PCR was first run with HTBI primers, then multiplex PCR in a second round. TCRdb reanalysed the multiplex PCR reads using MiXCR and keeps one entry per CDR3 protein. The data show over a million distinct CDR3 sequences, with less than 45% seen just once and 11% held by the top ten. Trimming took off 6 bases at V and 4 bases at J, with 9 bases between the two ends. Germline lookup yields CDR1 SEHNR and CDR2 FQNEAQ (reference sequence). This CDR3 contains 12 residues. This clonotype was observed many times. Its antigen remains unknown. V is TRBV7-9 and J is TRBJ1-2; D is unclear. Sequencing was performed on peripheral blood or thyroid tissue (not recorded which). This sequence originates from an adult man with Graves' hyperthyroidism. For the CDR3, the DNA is TGTGCCAGCAGTGACGCAGGCTATGGCTACACCTTC. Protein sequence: CASSDAGYGYTF.